This T cell receptor beta chain was identified in a study of T cell responses to AZD1222 COVID-19 vaccine. For the study at large: Second-dose intervals near 4 or 12 weeks were combined. Notes on the study in general: AZD1222 recipients seropositive at baseline numbered only five or six. It should be noted that donors were predominantly white British and more often female, and clonal diversity was possibly underestimated.

Some clones are missing from TCRdb's copy, which holds only in-frame ones; the method was immunoSEQ multiplex PCR. The sample yields tens of thousands of clones, 89% seen once. The table lists this clone with a count of one. As yet, its antigen is unknown. The material sequenced was peripheral blood, taken on day 0 of AZD1222 vaccination. The clonotype originates from an adult in good health.

DNA for the CDR3: TGTGCCAGCAGCTTAACGGCGCGGGAAAACACCGGGGAGCTGTTTTTT. Its protein is CASSLTARENTGELFF. The chain joins TRBV7-6 to TRBJ2-2; tentative D call: TRBD2 (6 bases). This CDR3 is 16 amino acids long. CDR1 is SGHVS, CDR2 FNYEAQ, per germline. V was clipped by 2 bases and J by 2 bases, with 12 bases between them.